One sample yielded the 14 T cell receptor beta chains listed below, sequenced in a study of T cell clonality in common variable immunodeficiency. Clones were read by immunoSEQ multiplex PCR, and TCRdb kept only the in-frame ones, dropping some. The data show about 66,000 clones, with none appearing a single time. Sequencing used peripheral blood mononuclear cells. These receptors all come from a person aged 18-69 years in good health.

This clone was seen repeatedly, ten times or more. The read falls 3 residues short of the CDR3 end, and the missing part is taken from the germline J gene. The chain recombines TRBV5-4 with TRBJ2-2; D might be TRBD2 (6 bases). The V gene lost 0 bases and the J gene lost 5 bases, with 14 bases spanning the gap. The CDR3 covers 16 residues. Germline-derived CDR1 and CDR2 are SGHNT and YYREEE (reference sequence). The part of the CDR3 DNA that was read is TGTGCCAGCAGCTTGGGGGGAGCCGGGGGAACCGGGGAG. Amino acids: CASSLGGAGGTGE. In full, the CDR3 is CASSLGGAGGTGELFF.

This clone was picked up many times. The read ends 3 residues shy of where the CDR3 ends; the end is completed using the germline J gene. This sequence joins TRBV19 and TRBJ2-7; 9 positions match TRBD2. CDR1 is LNHDA, CDR2 SQIVND, per germline (reference sequence). There are 15 residues in the CDR3. Trimming took 0 bases from V and 5 from J; bases not matched to a gene: 5. The sequenced CDR3 bases are TGTGCCAGTAGTATAGATGGCGGGAGGGCCGACGAG. This translates into CASSIDGGRADE. In full, the CDR3 is CASSIDGGRADEQYF.

This clone was counted at least ten times. Coverage ceases 3 residues before the CDR3 finishes, and the germline J gene fills in the end. The chain links TRBV5-1 to TRBJ1-2; D is perhaps TRBD1 (5 bases). The CDR3 length is 12 residues. The germline V gene encodes CDR1 SGHRS and CDR2 YFSETQ. The sequenced part of the CDR3 DNA is TGCGCCAGCAGCTTCGGACAAAGCGGC. It yields the protein CASSFGQSG. The CDR3, in full, reads CASSFGQSGYTF.

This clone was counted at least ten times. From the germline J gene comes the end of the CDR3, since the read stops 3 residues before it. The J gene is TRBJ2-7, the V gene TRBV15, with D tentatively TRBD2 (6 bases). V was cut by 3 bases and J by 2 bases, with 14 bases left in between. The CDR3 contains 15 residues. Looked up from germline, CDR1 is LNHNV and CDR2 is YYDKDF (reference sequence). This CDR3 reads CATSSRKEGTYEQYF. The part of the CDR3 DNA that was read is TGTGCCACCAGCAGTCGGAAGGAGGGCACCTACGAG.

In this sample, this clone turned up many times. The read comes to an end 3 residues before the CDR3 does, leaving the germline J gene to fill in the end. This rearrangement joins TRBV24-1 to TRBJ1-2, with 8 nucleotides matching TRBD1. The ends lost 4 bases at V and 7 bases at J; junction bases unmatched: 7. The CDR3 is 14 residues long. Germline V CDR1 and CDR2: KGHDR, SFDVKD. CDR3 region: CATSDQETGAGYTF. The DNA read from the CDR3 is TGTGCCACCAGTGACCAAGAGACAGGGGCTGGC.

In its sample, this clone was seen many times. The sequenced fragment ends 3 residues before the CDR3 boundary, so the rest is inferred from the germline J gene. The V and J genes are TRBV20-1 and TRBJ2-1; the match to TRBD2 covers 9 bases. From germline, CDR1 is DFQATT and CDR2 SNEGSKA (reference sequence). The junction had 15 bases not matched to a gene; V was cut back by 6 bases and J by 6 bases. The CDR3 contains 16 residues. CDR3 bases read: TGCAGTGCCCGGGCAGCGGGAGGACTAGGTTCCAATGAG. This sequence encodes CSARAAGGLGSNE. The whole CDR3 reads CSARAAGGLGSNEQFF.

This clone was counted ten times or more. The CDR3 goes on 3 residues after the read ends, and that part is filled in from the germline J gene. This chain uses TRBV19 with TRBJ2-7, with TRBD2 as a possible D gene (6 bases). The CDR3 runs 15 residues. Looked up from germline, CDR1 is LNHDA and CDR2 is SQIVND (reference sequence). The V gene lost 9 bases and the J gene lost 0 bases, with 18 bases spanning the gap. The CDR3 bases that were read are TGTGCCAGCACACCGGGACTTTCGAGCTCCTACGAG. Its protein product is CASTPGLSSSYE. The CDR3 in its entirety is CASTPGLSSSYEQYF.

There are many counts of this clone. The read ends 3 residues shy of where the CDR3 ends; the end is completed using the germline J gene. V is TRBV20-1 and J is TRBJ2-3; 7 bases map to TRBD2. CDR1 DFQATT and CDR2 SNEGSKA come from the germline V gene (reference sequence). The length of the CDR3 is 14 residues. J gave up 4 bases and V 4 bases, and 8 bases lay outside the gene matches. CDR3 bases read: TGCAGTGCTATGGGCGGGAGTAGGGCAGATACG. Translating it yields CSAMGGSRADT. The full CDR3 reads CSAMGGSRADTQYF.

This clone occurred many times. The sequence runs out 3 residues before the end of the CDR3; the remainder is reconstructed from the germline J gene. V gene TRBV19 combines with J gene TRBJ2-1, with 7 bases lining up with TRBD2. The length of the CDR3 is 16 residues. Per the germline V gene, CDR1 is LNHDA and CDR2 is SQIVND (reference sequence). The trim removed 3 bases at V and 0 bases at J, leaving 5 bases unmatched. The chain's CDR3 is CASSIYGGSSYNEQFF. Incomplete CDR3 DNA: TGTGCCAGTAGTATCTACGGGGGGAGCTCCTACAATGAG.

The table lists this clone with many counts. Coverage ceases 3 residues before the CDR3 finishes, and the germline J gene fills in the end. The chain has TRBV30 and TRBJ2-7, with a weak D call TRBD1 (5 bases). The CDR3 contains 14 residues. CDR1 GTSNPN and CDR2 SVGIG come from the germline V gene (reference sequence). Trimming cost V 0 bases and J 0 bases, with 9 bases left between them. The CDR3 region is CAWSVPGISYEQYF. The sequenced CDR3 bases are TGTGCCTGGAGTGTACCAGGGATCTCCTACGAG.

At least ten counts were recorded for this clone. The missing CDR3 end, 3 residues past where the read stops, is filled in from the germline J gene. The chain carries TRBV2 and TRBJ2-1; TRBD2 aligns across 7 bases. The CDR3 spans 16 residues. The V gene end was trimmed by 3 bases and the J gene end by 2 bases; junction bases not matched to a gene: 7. CDR1 is SNHLY, CDR2 FYNNEI, per germline. Incomplete CDR3 DNA: TGTGCCAGCAGTGAGATCCATACTAGCGCCTACAATGAG. It yields the protein CASSEIHTSAYNE. The entire CDR3 is CASSEIHTSAYNEQFF.

This clone was seen at least ten times. The read comes to an end 3 residues before the CDR3 does, leaving the germline J gene to fill in the end. This sequence joins TRBV2 and TRBJ2-6; 8 bases align to TRBD1. Per the germline V gene, CDR1 is SNHLY and CDR2 is FYNNEI. Trimming cost V 4 bases and J 0 bases; bases outside gene matches: 2. This CDR3 spans 16 amino acids. The CDR3 bases that were read are TGTGCCAGCAGTGCGGGACAGGCCTCTGGGGCCAACGTC. It codes for CASSAGQASGANV. The complete CDR3 reads CASSAGQASGANVLTF. Combining the CDR3 with reference TRBV2 and TRBJ2-6 gives the whole variable domain EPEVTQTPSHQVTQMGQEVILRCVPISNHLYFYWYRQILGQKVEFLVSFYNNEISEKSEIFDDQFSVERPDGSNFTLKIRSTKLEDSAMYFCASSAGQASGANVLTFGAGSRLTVL.

This clone came up many times. Read coverage stops 3 residues before the CDR3 terminus; the germline J gene supplies the remainder. J is TRBJ2-6 and V is TRBV7-8, with 8 bases aligning to TRBD1. The CDR3 consists of 18 residues. Germline V gene lookup returns CDR1 SGHVS and CDR2 FQNEAQ. Trimming removed 1 base from V and 3 bases from J; junction bases left unmatched: 8. The chain's CDR3 is CASSLVYGRGLGANVLTF. The covered CDR3 bases are TGTGCCAGCAGCTTAGTTTATGGCAGGGGGCTTGGGGCCAACGTC. The variable domain in full, completed from reference TRBV7-8 and TRBJ2-6, reads GAGVSQSPRYKVAKRGQDVALRCDPISGHVSLFWYQQALGQGPEFLTYFQNEAQLDKSGLPSDRFFAERPEGSVSTLKIQRTQQEDSAVYLCASSLVYGRGLGANVLTFGAGSRLTVL.

This clone was picked up many times. The missing CDR3 end, 3 residues past where the read stops, is filled in from the germline J gene. The chain has TRBV20-1 and TRBJ2-7; perhaps TRBD1 as D (5 bases). V lost 6 bases and J lost 3, with 18 bases in between. CDR3 size: 14 residues. Per germline, CDR1 DFQATT and CDR2 SNEGSKA (reference sequence). CDR3 bases read: TGCAGTGCCCATTTAACGGACATTAACTACGAG. This sequence encodes CSAHLTDINYE. In full, the CDR3 is CSAHLTDINYEQYF.